The TCR beta chain under discussion was sequenced for a study of blood T cell repertoires in COVID-19. Looking at the study overall: The samples span acute and convalescent COVID-19 from the United States, Italy and Spain. The cDNA or gDNA used as material had been derived from T cells, B-cell-depleted T cells, or PBMCs.

Germline CDR1 is GTSNPN and CDR2 is SVGIG (reference sequence). This CDR3 region has 15 residues. V lost 3 bases and J lost 5; bases outside the gene matches: 10. Original handling: The assay estimated nucleated cells by amplifying reference gene primers. The assay was immunoSEQ multiplex PCR, and TCRdb's table has in-frame clones only and misses some. V and J calls and clone size are as listed in that table; D and trimming were resolved from the DNA. The sample gives just over 60,000 clones, 65% to 80% of which show up once; 15% to 20% is in the top ten. The V gene is TRBV30, the J gene TRBJ2-4; 7 bases align to TRBD2. The TCR comes from a man aged 55 to 70 with acute or convalescent COVID-19. The source material was peripheral blood. The CDR3 reads CAWSAGGSRENIQYF. Written as DNA, the CDR3 is TGTGCCTGGAGCGCCGGGGGGAGCAGGGAAAACATTCAGTACTTC.